The next 3 T cell receptor beta chains were all read from a single sample in a study of lymphopenia after photon versus proton radiotherapy. Produced via immunoSEQ multiplex PCR; TCRdb's table is partial and in-frame only. The data show about 58,000 clones, around 85% seen once. The specimen comprised peripheral blood, sampled from a patient treated with proton-based radiotherapy. Receptors originate from a man in his 60s with pancreatic cancer.

The chain has TRBV7-2 and TRBJ2-5, with D unresolved. The germline CDR1 and CDR2 sequences are SGHTA and FQGNSA. The CDR3 runs 14 residues. V was shortened by 6 bases and J by 3 bases, with 14 bases between the two germline ends. DNA of the CDR3: TGTGCCAGCAGTCCAGGTCCCCTAGAAGAGACCCAGTACTTC. This sequence encodes CASSPGPLEETQYF.

The rearrangement uses TRBV7-8 and TRBJ1-1; D ambiguous. There are 13 residues in the CDR3. The germline V gene has CDR1 SGHVS and CDR2 FQNEAQ. V lost 1 base, J lost 6 bases, and 9 bases lay in between. This CDR3 reads CASSLEVPAEAFF. CDR3 in DNA: TGTGCCAGCAGCTTAGAGGTCCCGGCTGAAGCTTTCTTT.

The chain combines TRBV7-3 with TRBJ2-1; D unresolved. V was trimmed by 1 base and J by 6 bases, leaving 7 bases between them. From germline, CDR1 is SGHTA and CDR2 FQGTGA. The CDR3 length is 13 residues. DNA of the CDR3: TGTGCCAGCAGCTTAAGGCCTTTCAATGAGCAGTTCTTC. Translating gives CASSLRPFNEQFF.